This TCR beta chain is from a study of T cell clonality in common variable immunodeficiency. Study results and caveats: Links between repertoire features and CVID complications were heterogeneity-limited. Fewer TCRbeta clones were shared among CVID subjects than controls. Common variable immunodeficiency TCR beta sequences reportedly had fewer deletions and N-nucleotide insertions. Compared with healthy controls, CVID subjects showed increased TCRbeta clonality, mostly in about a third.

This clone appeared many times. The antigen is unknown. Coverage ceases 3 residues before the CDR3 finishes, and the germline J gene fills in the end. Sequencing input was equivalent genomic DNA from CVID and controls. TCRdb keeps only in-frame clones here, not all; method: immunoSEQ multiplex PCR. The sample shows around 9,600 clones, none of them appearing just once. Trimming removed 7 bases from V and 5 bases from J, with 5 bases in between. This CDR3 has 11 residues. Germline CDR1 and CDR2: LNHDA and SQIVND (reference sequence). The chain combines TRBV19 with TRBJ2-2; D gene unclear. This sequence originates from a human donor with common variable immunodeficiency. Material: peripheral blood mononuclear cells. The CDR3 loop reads CASTGTGELFF. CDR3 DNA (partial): TGTGCCAGTACCGGTACCGGGGAG.